These T cell receptor beta chains were read from a single sample in a study of T cells in Graves' hyperthyroidism and ophthalmopathy. TCRdb redid the calling of the multiplex PCR reads with MiXCR, one entry per CDR3 protein. The sample holds around 300,000 distinct CDR3 sequences; about 14% are singletons and the top ten take approximately 8.6%. The sequenced sample consisted of blood. All receptors come from a woman between 25 and 40 years old with Graves' hyperthyroidism that later progressed to Graves' ophthalmopathy. The CDR3 runs from the conserved cysteine through the conserved F or W. The D gene is left open where the match is weak. Only part of the rows carry a size: once, few, many, or a class if the clone is expanded.

V	size	D	J	CDR3	DNA
TRBV7-9	many	.	TRBJ2-3	CASSLVVTSTDTQYF	TGTGCCAGCAGCTTAGTAGTGACTAGCACAGATACGCAGTATTTT
TRBV11-2	many	TRBD1	TRBJ2-1	CASSPRTGRDNEQFF	TGTGCCAGCAGCCCCCGGACAGGGCGAGACAATGAGCAGTTCTTC
TRBV30	few	TRBD1	TRBJ2-7	CAWDRGTDGEQYF	TGTGCCTGGGACCGTGGGACAGACGGAGAGCAGTACTTC
TRBV5-5	many	.	TRBJ2-2	CASSSAPGELFF	TGTGCCAGCAGCAGCGCCCCCGGGGAGCTGTTTTTT
TRBV3-1	many	.	TRBJ2-7	CASSPRWMSYEQYF	TGTGCCAGCAGCCCCCGGTGGATGTCCTACGAGCAGTACTTC
TRBV4-1	few	.	TRBJ1-6	CASSQDWRNSPLHF	TGCGCCAGCAGCCAAGATTGGAGGAATTCACCCCTCCACTTT
TRBV3-1	.	.	TRBJ2-1	CASSPDVGGLGEQFF	TGTGCCAGCAGCCCCGACGTGGGGGGGCTAGGTGAGCAGTTCTTC
TRBV6-5	many	.	TRBJ2-1	CASSYSQLRGGVGEQFF	TGTGCCAGCAGTTACTCCCAGCTTAGGGGAGGTGTTGGGGAGCAGTTCTTC
TRBV29-1	many	.	TRBJ2-5	CSVDKGGDQETQYF	TGCAGCGTAGACAAAGGGGGGGACCAAGAGACCCAGTACTTC
TRBV7-2	many	.	TRBJ2-1	CASSLDTNSCNEQFF	TGTGCCAGCAGCCTTGACACGAACTCCTGCAATGAGCAGTTCTTC
TRBV6-2/TRBV6-3	many	.	TRBJ2-1	CASSYLSSTSSYNEQFF	TGTGCCAGCAGTTACTTGTCTAGCACGAGCTCCTACAATGAGCAGTTCTTC
TRBV7-2	many	TRBD1	TRBJ2-7	CASSLETGQYEQYF	TGTGCCAGCAGCTTAGAGACAGGGCAGTACGAGCAGTACTTC
TRBV15	many	.	TRBJ2-7	CATTPGRGGYEQYF	TGTGCCACCACTCCTGGGCGGGGTGGCTACGAGCAGTACTTC
TRBV6-1	few	.	TRBJ2-1	CASSRDGLPNEQFF	TGTGCCAGCTCCCGGGACGGCCTCCCCAATGAGCAGTTCTTC
TRBV28	many	.	TRBJ1-2	CASSLPGSYGYTF	TGTGCCAGCAGTTTGCCGGGGAGCTATGGCTACACCTTC
TRBV15	.	.	TRBJ2-4	CATSIKGQTGDSKNIQYF	TGTGCCACCAGCATTAAGGGTCAGACAGGCGACTCCAAAAACATTCAGTACTTC
TRBV11-2	many	TRBD2	TRBJ2-1	CASSPATVAGGHEQFF	TGTGCCAGCAGCCCCGCGACGGTAGCGGGAGGGCATGAGCAGTTCTTC
TRBV6-2/TRBV6-3	.	.	TRBJ1-4	CASSTAGATNEKLFF	TGTGCCAGCAGCACCGCGGGAGCAACTAATGAAAAACTGTTTTTT
TRBV2	.	.	TRBJ2-3	CASSDIGREPTDTQYF	TGTGCCAGCAGTGATATAGGGCGGGAACCCACAGATACGCAGTATTTT
TRBV28	many	.	TRBJ2-7	CASSFVSGTGSYEQYF	TGTGCCAGCAGTTTTGTTTCAGGGACCGGCTCCTACGAGCAGTACTTC
TRBV30	many	.	TRBJ1-6	CAWDGTNNSPLHF	TGTGCCTGGGATGGGACAAATAATTCACCCCTCCACTTT
TRBV20-1	many	TRBD2	TRBJ2-7	CSAGRAGAISYEQYF	TGCAGTGCTGGACGAGCGGGAGCTATCTCCTACGAGCAGTACTTC
TRBV11-2	.	TRBD1	TRBJ2-1	CASSLADRGLNNEQFF	TGTGCCAGCAGCTTAGCGGACAGGGGATTGAACAATGAGCAGTTCTTC
TRBV7-9	.	.	TRBJ1-2	CASISDGYGYTF	TGTGCCAGCATCTCGGACGGCTATGGCTACACCTTC
TRBV18	many	.	TRBJ2-3	CASSNKLTTQYF	TGTGCCAGCTCAAATAAGCTAACGACGCAGTATTTT
TRBV2	many	TRBD2	TRBJ2-7	CASSDISGISNEQYF	TGTGCCAGCAGTGATATTAGCGGGATTAGCAACGAGCAGTACTTC
TRBV15	.	TRBD2	TRBJ2-1	CATSGRIAGNNEQFF	TGTGCCACCAGCGGCCGGATAGCGGGGAACAATGAGCAGTTCTTC
TRBV12-3/TRBV12-4	many	.	TRBJ1-1	CASRSGLTAEAFF	TGTGCCAGCAGGTCCGGCTTGACCGCTGAAGCTTTCTTT
TRBV6-9	.	TRBD1	TRBJ2-1	CASSYQRGQQFF	TGTGCCAGCAGTTACCAAAGGGGGCAGCAGTTCTTC
TRBV6-2/TRBV6-3	.	TRBD2	TRBJ2-7	CASSYWSAGGRIYEQYF	TGTGCCAGCAGTTACTGGTCGGCGGGGGGGCGAATCTACGAGCAGTACTTC
TRBV18	many	.	TRBJ2-1	CASSPRREGANEQFF	TGTGCCAGCTCACCACGACGGGAGGGGGCAAATGAGCAGTTCTTC
TRBV18	many	.	TRBJ2-1	CASIGPSYNEQFF	TGTGCCAGTATAGGACCCTCTTACAATGAGCAGTTCTTC
TRBV7-9	.	TRBD2	TRBJ2-1	CASSPLAGEQFF	TGTGCCAGCAGCCCACTAGCGGGGGAGCAGTTCTTC
TRBV3-1	many	.	TRBJ2-2	CASTRTQTGELFF	TGTGCCAGTACCAGGACTCAGACCGGGGAGCTGTTTTTT
TRBV6-2/TRBV6-3	.	.	TRBJ2-3	CASRSLQLLTDTQYF	TGTGCCAGCAGAAGCCTCCAGCTGTTGACAGATACGCAGTATTTT
TRBV5-8	.	.	TRBJ2-7	CASALRSLDEQYF	TGTGCCAGCGCCCTCCGGTCTCTGGACGAGCAGTACTTC
TRBV6-1	.	.	TRBJ1-5	CASRSSSNQPQHF	TGTGCCAGCAGAAGTTCTAGCAATCAGCCCCAGCATTTT
TRBV6-5	many	.	TRBJ2-3	CASSYSFAGRGTDTQYF	TGTGCCAGCAGTTACTCCTTCGCCGGACGAGGCACAGATACGCAGTATTTT
TRBV27	many	.	TRBJ2-7	CASSLPGDEQYF	TGTGCCAGCAGTTTACCGGGGGACGAGCAGTACTTC
TRBV20-1	.	.	TRBJ2-1	CSAEKENSYNEQFF	TGCAGTGCCGAGAAGGAAAACTCCTACAATGAGCAGTTCTTC
TRBV5-6	many	.	TRBJ1-2	CASSFDRGAAYGYTF	TGTGCCAGCAGCTTTGACCGTGGAGCGGCCTATGGCTACACCTTC
TRBV12-3/TRBV12-4	many	.	TRBJ2-2	CASSPNLILAGELFF	TGTGCCAGCAGCCCAAATCTAATTTTGGCCGGGGAGCTGTTTTTT
TRBV18	many	.	TRBJ2-5	CASSPPSGQETQYF	TGTGCCAGCTCACCACCTAGCGGCCAAGAGACCCAGTACTTC
TRBV27	many	.	TRBJ2-7	CATHDEEYF	TGTGCCACACACGACGAAGAGTACTTC
TRBV29-1	many	TRBD2	TRBJ2-3	CSSRTSGYTDTQYF	TGCAGCTCAAGGACTAGCGGATACACAGATACGCAGTATTTT
TRBV27	many	TRBD1	TRBJ1-2	CASSRQGSNYGYTF	TGTGCCAGCAGTCGACAGGGGTCTAACTATGGCTACACCTTC
TRBV30	many	TRBD2	TRBJ2-1	CAWSYGGGNEQFF	TGTGCCTGGAGCTATGGGGGAGGGAATGAGCAGTTCTTC